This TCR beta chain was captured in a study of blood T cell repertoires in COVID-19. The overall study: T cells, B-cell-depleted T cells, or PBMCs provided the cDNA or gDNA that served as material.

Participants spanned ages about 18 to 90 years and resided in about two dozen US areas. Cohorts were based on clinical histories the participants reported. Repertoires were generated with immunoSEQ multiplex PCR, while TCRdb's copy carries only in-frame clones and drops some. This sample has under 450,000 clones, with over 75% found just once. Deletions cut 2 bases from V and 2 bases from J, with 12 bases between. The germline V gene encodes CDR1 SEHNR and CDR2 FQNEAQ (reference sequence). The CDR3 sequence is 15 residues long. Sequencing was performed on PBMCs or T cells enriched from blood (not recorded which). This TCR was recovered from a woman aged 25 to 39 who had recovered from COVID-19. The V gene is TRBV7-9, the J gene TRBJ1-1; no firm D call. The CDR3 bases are TGTGCCAGCAGCTTACTCCTCCCAACTAACACTGAAGCTTTCTTT. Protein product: CASSLLLPTNTEAFF.